The rows below give T cell receptor beta chains drawn from one sample of a study of shared clonotypes between healthy human individuals. The data were produced by immunoSEQ multiplex PCR, yet TCRdb's version contains in-frame clones alone and is incomplete. The sample has 1.5 million to 1.9 million clones; 95% to 99% are singletons. Material for sequencing was naive CD4+ T cells sorted from blood. The receptors shown here come from a man aged 25-40 years in good health. The CDR3 runs from the conserved cysteine through the conserved F or W. The order of the fields is J gene, V gene, D gene, CDR3 length, clone size, CDR3 DNA, CDR3 protein. A D gene is named only where the DNA matches it firmly. Only some rows state a clone size, as once, few, many or a class for expanded clones.

J gene: TRBJ2-5; V gene: TRBV5-1; D gene: -; CDR3 length: 14; clone size: -; CDR3 DNA: TGCGCCAGCTTTGTGGGACATATGGGGGAGACCCAGTACTTC; CDR3 protein: CASFVGHMGETQYF
J gene: TRBJ2-7; V gene: TRBV27; D gene: TRBD2; CDR3 length: 16; clone size: once; CDR3 DNA: TGTGCCAGCAGTTTATTGGGAGGGACTAGCGGGAGATCGCAGTACTTC; CDR3 protein: CASSLLGGTSGRSQYF
J gene: TRBJ2-1; V gene: TRBV9; D gene: -; CDR3 length: 14; clone size: -; CDR3 DNA: TGTGCCAGCAGCGTAGGTGTGGCCTACAATGAGCAGTTCTTC; CDR3 protein: CASSVGVAYNEQFF
J gene: TRBJ2-2; V gene: TRBV12-5; D gene: -; CDR3 length: 16; clone size: once; CDR3 DNA: TGTGCTAGTGGTTTCTTAACAGTGGGGGCAGACGGGGAGCTGTTTTTT; CDR3 protein: CASGFLTVGADGELFF
J gene: TRBJ2-5; V gene: TRBV7-9; D gene: TRBD1; CDR3 length: 13; clone size: -; CDR3 DNA: TGTGCCAGCAGCATCGGACAGGGCGTGACCCAGTACTTC; CDR3 protein: CASSIGQGVTQYF
J gene: TRBJ2-1; V gene: TRBV28; D gene: -; CDR3 length: 16; clone size: once; CDR3 DNA: TGTGCCAGCAGTCCCCTTTGGCAGGGGATGTTCGATGAGCAGTTCTTC; CDR3 protein: CASSPLWQGMFDEQFF
J gene: TRBJ2-7; V gene: TRBV6-1; D gene: TRBD1; CDR3 length: 14; clone size: once; CDR3 DNA: TGTGCCAGCACTCCGGGACAGGGAACCTACGAGCAGTACTTC; CDR3 protein: CASTPGQGTYEQYF
J gene: TRBJ2-1; V gene: TRBV2; D gene: -; CDR3 length: 13; clone size: -; CDR3 DNA: TGTGCCAGCTTATCCGGGACATCGAATGAGCAGTTCTTC; CDR3 protein: CASLSGTSNEQFF
J gene: TRBJ2-5; V gene: TRBV6-1; D gene: TRBD1; CDR3 length: 14; clone size: -; CDR3 DNA: TGTGCCAGCAGTGTGGACAGGGGGCTGAAGACCCAGTACTTC; CDR3 protein: CASSVDRGLKTQYF
J gene: TRBJ1-5; V gene: TRBV6-6; D gene: -; CDR3 length: 15; clone size: -; CDR3 DNA: TGTGCCAGCAGTATGATGACAGGACTTAATCAGCCCCAGCATTTT; CDR3 protein: CASSMMTGLNQPQHF
J gene: TRBJ2-5; V gene: TRBV18; D gene: -; CDR3 length: 13; clone size: once; CDR3 DNA: TGTGCCAGCTCTCGCTGGGGGTCCGAGACCCAGTACTTC; CDR3 protein: CASSRWGSETQYF
J gene: TRBJ1-5; V gene: TRBV5-6; D gene: -; CDR3 length: 16; clone size: -; CDR3 DNA: TGTGCCAGCAGCCCATCGGGGGGGGCGCGGAGTCAGCCCCAGCATTTT; CDR3 protein: CASSPSGGARSQPQHF
J gene: TRBJ2-7; V gene: TRBV13; D gene: -; CDR3 length: 13; clone size: -; CDR3 DNA: TGTGCCAGCAGCTCCACGGAGCACTACGAGCAGTACTTC; CDR3 protein: CASSSTEHYEQYF
J gene: TRBJ1-1; V gene: TRBV7-3; D gene: -; CDR3 length: 13; clone size: few; CDR3 DNA: TGTGCCAGCAGCTTAGAGATCAGACGTGAAGCTTTCTTT; CDR3 protein: CASSLEIRREAFF
J gene: TRBJ2-5; V gene: TRBV7-7; D gene: TRBD2; CDR3 length: 17; clone size: -; CDR3 DNA: TGTGCCAGCAGCTTAGTAGCGGGAGGGCTCCTTGGTGAGACCCAGTACTTC; CDR3 protein: CASSLVAGGLLGETQYF
J gene: TRBJ2-5; V gene: TRBV19; D gene: TRBD2; CDR3 length: 15; clone size: -; CDR3 DNA: TGTGCCAGTAGTCCGCAGCGGGAGGCATCAGAGACCCAGTACTTC; CDR3 protein: CASSPQREASETQYF
J gene: TRBJ1-2; V gene: TRBV5-5; D gene: TRBD1; CDR3 length: 18; clone size: -; CDR3 DNA: TGTGCCAGCAGCCGAATAGGCGACAGGGGGCTCTTAGGCTATGGCTACACCTTC; CDR3 protein: CASSRIGDRGLLGYGYTF
J gene: TRBJ1-5; V gene: TRBV30; D gene: -; CDR3 length: 13; clone size: -; CDR3 DNA: TGTGCCTGGAGTCCCCAAGACAATCAGCCCCAGCATTTT; CDR3 protein: CAWSPQDNQPQHF
J gene: TRBJ2-7; V gene: TRBV7-2; D gene: TRBD1; CDR3 length: 14; clone size: once; CDR3 DNA: TGTGCCAGCAGTCGGGACAGGGGTTCCTACGAGCAGTACTTC; CDR3 protein: CASSRDRGSYEQYF
J gene: TRBJ2-1; V gene: TRBV30; D gene: -; CDR3 length: 11; clone size: -; CDR3 DNA: TGTGCCTGGAGTAAAAACAATGAGCAGTTCTTC; CDR3 protein: CAWSKNNEQFF
J gene: TRBJ2-1; V gene: TRBV7-3; D gene: TRBD2; CDR3 length: 16; clone size: -; CDR3 DNA: TGTGCCAGCAGCTTAACCAGCGGGACTGCTTACAATGAGCAGTTCTTC; CDR3 protein: CASSLTSGTAYNEQFF
J gene: TRBJ2-7; V gene: TRBV7-9; D gene: -; CDR3 length: 14; clone size: -; CDR3 DNA: TGTGCCAGCAGCTTTACCGGGACCGGGAGCGAGCAGTACTTC; CDR3 protein: CASSFTGTGSEQYF
J gene: TRBJ2-2; V gene: TRBV11-2; D gene: -; CDR3 length: 14; clone size: -; CDR3 DNA: TGTGCCAGCAGCTTGGGGGGAAGTACCGGGGAGCTGTTTTTT; CDR3 protein: CASSLGGSTGELFF
J gene: TRBJ2-7; V gene: TRBV4-1; D gene: -; CDR3 length: 15; clone size: -; CDR3 DNA: TGCGCCAGCAGCCAAGAAATTAGGCGTTCCTACGAGCAGTACTTC; CDR3 protein: CASSQEIRRSYEQYF